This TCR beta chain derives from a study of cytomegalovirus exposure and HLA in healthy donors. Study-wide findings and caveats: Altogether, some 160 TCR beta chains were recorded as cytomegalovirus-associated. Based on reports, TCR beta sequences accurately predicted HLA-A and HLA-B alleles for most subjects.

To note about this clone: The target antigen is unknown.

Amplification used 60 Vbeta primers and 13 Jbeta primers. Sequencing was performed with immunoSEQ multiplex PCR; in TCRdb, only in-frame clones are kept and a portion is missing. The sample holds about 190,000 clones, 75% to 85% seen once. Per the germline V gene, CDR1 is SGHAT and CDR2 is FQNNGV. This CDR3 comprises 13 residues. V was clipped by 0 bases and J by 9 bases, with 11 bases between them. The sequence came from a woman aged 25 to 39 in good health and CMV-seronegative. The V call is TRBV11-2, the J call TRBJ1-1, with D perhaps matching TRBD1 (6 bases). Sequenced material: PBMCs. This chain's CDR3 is CASSLDRGGQAFF. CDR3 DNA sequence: TGTGCCAGCAGCTTAGATCGGGGGGGGCAAGCTTTCTTT.